The clone carrying this T cell receptor (beta chain) was observed a few times. The antigen remains undetermined. CD4+ T cells from unexposed donors were obtained before the COVID-19 pandemic (2011-2018). CD4+ T cells were isolated from the cells after about nine days of culture. As cell numbers allowed, unexposed-donor CD4+ T cells faced SARS-CoV-2 S/N and four cold-coronavirus spikes. This sample was taken from a study of CD4 T cells in relation to SARS-CoV-2 and coronaviruses. Study information: Crossreactive spike epitopes shared across donors were mapped to their HLA restriction.

This table comes from immunoSEQ multiplex PCR, and its TCRdb copy is limited to in-frame clones, with some not included. This repertoire shows 25,000 or so clones, over 60% found once; its top ten account for about 20%. The clonotype comes from a human donor in good health. The sequenced material came from CD4+ T cells from PBMCs, cultured in vitro.

The CDR3 region is CASSLGDTDYEQYF. The CDR3 region has the DNA TGTGCCAGCAGCTTAGGGGACACCGACTACGAGCAGTACTTC. V and J are TRBV7-6 and TRBJ2-7; a weak D match, TRBD1 (6 bases). Germline V CDR1 and CDR2: SGHVS, FNYEAQ. This CDR3 region has 14 residues. V lost 1 base and J lost 3, with 10 bases in between.